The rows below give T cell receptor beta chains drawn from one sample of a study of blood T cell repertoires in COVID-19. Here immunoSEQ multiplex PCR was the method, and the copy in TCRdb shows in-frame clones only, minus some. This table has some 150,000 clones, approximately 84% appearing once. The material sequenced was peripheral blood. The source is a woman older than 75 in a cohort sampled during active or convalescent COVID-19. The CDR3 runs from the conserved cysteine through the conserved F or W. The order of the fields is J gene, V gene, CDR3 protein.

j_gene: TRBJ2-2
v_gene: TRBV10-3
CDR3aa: CAISSGGDTGELFF

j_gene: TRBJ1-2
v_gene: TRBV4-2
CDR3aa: CASSQNRRPDLYGYTF

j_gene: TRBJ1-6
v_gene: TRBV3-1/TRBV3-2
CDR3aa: CASRPRYRTNSPLHF

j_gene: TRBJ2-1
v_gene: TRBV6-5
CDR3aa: CASRGQGIYNEQFF

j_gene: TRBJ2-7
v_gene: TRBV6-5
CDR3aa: CASSSSAGAYEQYF

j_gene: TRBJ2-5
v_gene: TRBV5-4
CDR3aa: CASSLWGRKETQYF

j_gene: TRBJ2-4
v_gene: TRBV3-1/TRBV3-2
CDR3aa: CASSLRTVAKNIQYF

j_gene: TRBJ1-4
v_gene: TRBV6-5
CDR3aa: CASSYSWASNEKLFF

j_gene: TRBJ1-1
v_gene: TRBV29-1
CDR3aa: CSVEPLSGGEAFF

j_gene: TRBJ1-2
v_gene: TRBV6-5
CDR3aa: CASIRAQGSNYGYTF

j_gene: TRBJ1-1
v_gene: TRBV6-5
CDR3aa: CASSSQGGSTEAFF

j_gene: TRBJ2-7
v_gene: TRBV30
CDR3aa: CAWSAGQTAYEQYF

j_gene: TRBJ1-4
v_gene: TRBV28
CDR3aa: CASSLQGAPEKLFF

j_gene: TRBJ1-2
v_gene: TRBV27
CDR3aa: CASSWRAGGRYGYTF

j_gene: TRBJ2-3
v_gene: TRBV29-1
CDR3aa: CSVEGGLDTQYF

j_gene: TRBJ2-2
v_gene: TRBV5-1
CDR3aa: CASSSQGQGELFF

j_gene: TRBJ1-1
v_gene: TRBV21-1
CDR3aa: CASSNPTGLDTEAFF